This paragraph covers one TCR beta chain sequence. This sample was included in a study of blood T cell repertoires in COVID-19. For the study at large: The United States, Italy and Spain supplied acute and convalescent COVID-19 samples. Sources were T cells, B-cell-depleted T cells, or PBMCs; the material itself was cDNA or gDNA.

The junction had 5 bases not matched to a gene; V was cut back by 6 bases and J by 6 bases. Germline loops: CDR1 MNHEY, CDR2 SVGAGI. CDR3 length: 14 amino acids. Per the original data handling: By means of reference gene primer amplification, nucleated cell counts were estimated. Clones were read by immunoSEQ multiplex PCR, and TCRdb kept only the in-frame ones, dropping some. V and J calls and clone size are given by that table; D and trimming were obtained from the DNA. The sample includes roughly 260,000 clones, about nine tenths seen only once; the top ten take 3.7%. The TCR comes from a woman aged 40 to 50 with acute or convalescent COVID-19. The sample comprised peripheral blood. The rearrangement joins TRBV6-5 to TRBJ1-5, with 10 bases that match TRBD1. CDR3 protein: CASREGQGIQPQHF. Written as DNA, the CDR3 is TGTGCCAGCAGGGAGGGACAGGGGATTCAGCCCCAGCATTTT.